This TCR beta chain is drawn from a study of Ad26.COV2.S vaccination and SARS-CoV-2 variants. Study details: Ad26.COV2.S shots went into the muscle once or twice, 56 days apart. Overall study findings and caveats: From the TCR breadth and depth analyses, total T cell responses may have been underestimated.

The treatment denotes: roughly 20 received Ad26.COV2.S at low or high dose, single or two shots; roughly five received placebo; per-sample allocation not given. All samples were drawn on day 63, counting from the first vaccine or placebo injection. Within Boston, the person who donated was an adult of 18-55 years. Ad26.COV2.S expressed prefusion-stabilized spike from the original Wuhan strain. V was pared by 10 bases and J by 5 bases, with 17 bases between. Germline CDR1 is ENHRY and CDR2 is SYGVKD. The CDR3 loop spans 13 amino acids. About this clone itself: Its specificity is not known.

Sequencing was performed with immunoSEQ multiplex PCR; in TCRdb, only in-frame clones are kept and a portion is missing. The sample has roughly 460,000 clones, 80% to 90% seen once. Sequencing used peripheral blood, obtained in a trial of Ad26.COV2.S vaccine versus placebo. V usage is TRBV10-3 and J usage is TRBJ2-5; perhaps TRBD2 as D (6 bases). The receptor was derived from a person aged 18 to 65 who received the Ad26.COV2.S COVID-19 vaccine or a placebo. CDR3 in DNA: TGTGCCACGAGGGCCAAGGAGGGGGAGACCCAGTACTTC. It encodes CATRAKEGETQYF.